These T cell receptor beta chains were read from a single sample in a study of blood T cell repertoires in COVID-19. Sequenced by immunoSEQ multiplex PCR; TCRdb stores in-frame clones only, minus some. The sample carries tens of thousands of clones, 90% recorded once. The sample comprised peripheral blood. These receptors were collected from a man in his forties or fifties with COVID-19, enrolled during active disease. Each CDR3 is given without its conserved first and last residue.

v_call	cdr3_aa
TRBV7-7	ASSWGQGAEDTQY
TRBV6-2/TRBV6-3	ASSRQGWETQY
TRBV20-1	SAHRNYGYT
TRBV14	ASSQERGQVGTGELF
TRBV5-1	ASSSPEGGETQY
TRBV29-1	SATVVKGPAEAF
TRBV20-1	SASRGLAGNSYNEQF
TRBV30	AWSGLGVTQY
TRBV5-1	ASSLSGRSTDTQY
TRBV5-1	ASSLFRLATDEQF
TRBV7-2	ASSISAGQGNGYT
TRBV11-2	ASSWGQTTSTDTQY
TRBV19	ASSLSGTGNQPQH